This is a list of T cell receptor beta chains from one sample in a study of Ad26.COV2.S vaccination and SARS-CoV-2 variants. Sequencing used immunoSEQ multiplex PCR; TCRdb keeps in-frame clones, though not all of them. The repertoire consists of around 370,000 clones, with 92% occurring once and the leading ten covering 3.9%. This sample comprised peripheral blood, obtained after recovery from COVID-19. All receptors come from a human donor who had recovered from COVID-19. Both conserved end residues are part of each CDR3. A D gene is named only where the DNA matches it firmly. Clone size is stated in some rows and not others, as once, few, many or a class when expanded.

j_call | v_call | clone_size | d_call | cdr3_nt | cdr3_aa
TRBJ1-5 | TRBV7-2 | few | - | TGTGCCAGCAGCTTAGCGCGGGGCAATCAGCCCCAGCATTTT | CASSLARGNQPQHF
TRBJ2-5 | TRBV5-4 | - | - | TGTGCCAGCAGCTTGGATTTGGCAGGGGTCGAGGAGACCCAGTACTTC | CASSLDLAGVEETQYF
TRBJ2-7 | TRBV19 | - | TRBD1 | TGTGCCAGTGGGGAACCGGGACAGGACTACGAGCAGTACTTC | CASGEPGQDYEQYF
TRBJ1-2 | TRBV6-5 | once | - | TGTGCCAGCAGTTACTCGTCCGACGGACACTATGGCTACACCTTC | CASSYSSDGHYGYTF
TRBJ2-3 | TRBV7-9 | - | - | TGTGCCAGCAGCTTAGCGCTATGGGGGCGCACAGATACGCAGTATTTT | CASSLALWGRTDTQYF
TRBJ1-5 | TRBV3-1/TRBV3-2 | - | - | TGTGCCAGCAGCCAAGATACGTCACCGAATCAGCCCCAGCATTTT | CASSQDTSPNQPQHF
TRBJ1-2 | TRBV14 | - | - | TGTGCCAGCAGCCAAGAATTGGGGGTTGGCTACACCTTC | CASSQELGVGYTF
TRBJ2-3 | TRBV7-2 | - | - | TGTGCCAGCAGCCCACAGGGACATCAAAACACAGATACGCAGTATTTT | CASSPQGHQNTDTQYF
TRBJ2-2 | TRBV5-5 | - | - | TGTGCCAGCAGCCTCCGGGGTACAACGAACACCGGGGAGCTGTTTTTT | CASSLRGTTNTGELFF
TRBJ1-3 | TRBV5-1 | - | - | TGCGCCAGCAGCCGTGGGAACTCTGGAAACACCATATATTTT | CASSRGNSGNTIYF
TRBJ1-2 | TRBV10-3 | - | - | TGTGCCATCAGGCTAGGGGAAAACTATGGCTACACCTTC | CAIRLGENYGYTF
TRBJ1-1 | TRBV10-2 | - | TRBD1 | TGCGCCAGCTCGACAGGGGAGAACACTGAAGCTTTCTTT | CASSTGENTEAFF
TRBJ1-1 | TRBV4-2 | - | TRBD1 | TGTGCCAGCAGCCAAGACGGACAGGGAGGCATGAACACTGAAGCTTTCTTT | CASSQDGQGGMNTEAFF
TRBJ1-4 | TRBV27 | - | - | TGTGCCAGCAGTTTATGGCGGGGCTCCGAAAAACTGTTTTTT | CASSLWRGSEKLFF
TRBJ1-5 | TRBV6-1 | - | - | TGTGCCAGCAGTGAAGCTGGGAAACGGAGGTATAGCAATCAGCCCCAGCATTTT | CASSEAGKRRYSNQPQHF
TRBJ2-1 | TRBV5-1 | - | - | TGCGCCAGCAGGGGGACGGCTGACAATGAGCAGTTCTTC | CASRGTADNEQFF
TRBJ2-7 | TRBV7-8 | - | - | TGTGCCAGCAGCTTCGGGGGAAGTCGCGAGCAGTACTTC | CASSFGGSREQYF
TRBJ2-2 | TRBV5-6 | - | - | TGTGCCAGCAGCCTTGGGGGAGGCCTCGGGGAGCTGTTTTTT | CASSLGGGLGELFF
TRBJ1-2 | TRBV6-5 | - | TRBD1 | TGTGCCAGCAGTTGGGGACAGGGAAATTTCGGCTACACCTTC | CASSWGQGNFGYTF
TRBJ2-2 | TRBV3-1/TRBV3-2 | - | TRBD2 | TGTGCCAGCAGCCATCTACTAGCGGGGGGGATCGGGGAGCTGTTTTTT | CASSHLLAGGIGELFF
TRBJ1-5 | TRBV10-2 | - | - | TGCGCCAGCAGACCCGGGAGCAATCAGCCCCAGCATTTT | CASRPGSNQPQHF
TRBJ1-2 | TRBV7-8 | - | TRBD1 | TGTGCCAGCAGCCGAGACTTGACAGGGGAAGCTAACTATGGCTACACCTTC | CASSRDLTGEANYGYTF
TRBJ1-1 | TRBV3-1/TRBV3-2 | - | - | TGTGCCAGCAGCCAAGACAGGGTTCGGACTGAAGCTTTCTTT | CASSQDRVRTEAFF
TRBJ2-7 | TRBV12-3/TRBV12-4 | - | - | TGTGCCAGCAGTTTAGCGACCCTCTACGAGCAGTACTTC | CASSLATLYEQYF
TRBJ2-2 | TRBV6-6 | - | - | TGTGCCAGCAGTTACCTGGGCGCGGGGCTGTTTTTT | CASSYLGAGLFF
TRBJ2-2 | TRBV7-7 | - | TRBD2 | TGTGCCAGCAGCCCAGTTCCGGCGGGGGGGACCGGGGAGCTGTTTTTT | CASSPVPAGGTGELFF
TRBJ2-7 | TRBV4-2 | - | TRBD2 | TGTGCCAGCAGCCAACCCACCACTAGCGGGGGCAACTACGAGCAGTACTTC | CASSQPTTSGGNYEQYF
TRBJ2-2 | TRBV18 | - | - | TGTGCCAGCCGCATATCTGGTACCACGAACACCGGGGAGCTGTTTTTT | CASRISGTTNTGELFF
TRBJ2-2 | TRBV3-1/TRBV3-2 | - | - | TGTGCCAGCAGCCAAGATATGTTATCGAACACCGGGGAGCTGTTTTTT | CASSQDMLSNTGELFF
TRBJ1-4 | TRBV15 | - | - | TGTGCCACCAGCAGAGCTCCTAATGAAAAACTGTTTTTT | CATSRAPNEKLFF
TRBJ2-6 | TRBV4-1 | - | TRBD2 | TGCGCCAGCAGCCAACGGGTAGCGGGGAACTCTGGGGCCAACGTCCTGACTTTC | CASSQRVAGNSGANVLTF
TRBJ2-7 | TRBV6-5 | once | - | TGTGCCAGCAGCAGGGGCGGCGACGAGCAGTACTTC | CASSRGGDEQYF
TRBJ1-1 | TRBV14 | - | TRBD1 | TGTGCCAGCAGCCACAGGACAGGGGGCCCCTACACTGAAGCTTTCTTT | CASSHRTGGPYTEAFF
TRBJ2-3 | TRBV7-2 | - | - | TGTGCCAGCAGCCGGGCTACCCCAGATACGCAGTATTTT | CASSRATPDTQYF
TRBJ2-2 | TRBV15 | - | - | TGTGCCACCAGCCTCCAGCGCACCGGGGAGCTGTTTTTT | CATSLQRTGELFF
TRBJ1-4 | TRBV18 | - | - | TGTGCCAGCTCACCTTCATCGAATGAAAAACTGTTTTTT | CASSPSSNEKLFF
TRBJ1-1 | TRBV4-3 | - | - | TGCGCCAGCAGCCAAGAGGCGGACGGGCCTCGCATGAACACTGAAGCTTTCTTT | CASSQEADGPRMNTEAFF
TRBJ2-7 | TRBV18 | - | TRBD1 | TGTGCCAGCTCACCACCTGGGACAGCCTCCTACGAGCAGTACTTC | CASSPPGTASYEQYF
TRBJ2-7 | TRBV7-9 | - | TRBD2 | TGTGCCAGCAGCTTGCCCGGACTAGTCTACGAGCAGTACTTC | CASSLPGLVYEQYF
TRBJ1-1 | TRBV9 | - | TRBD1 | TGTGCCAGCAGCGGCTCCGCTGGGACAGGGGTTGGCACTGAAGCTTTCTTT | CASSGSAGTGVGTEAFF
TRBJ1-2 | TRBV27 | - | - | TGTGCCAGCAGGACGCCCGCAGCCGGACAGTCTAACTATGGCTACACCTTC | CASRTPAAGQSNYGYTF
TRBJ2-7 | TRBV2 | - | TRBD2 | TGTGCCAGCAACCCTTCCACTAGCGGGGGGCCTCCCTACGAGCAGTACTTC | CASNPSTSGGPPYEQYF